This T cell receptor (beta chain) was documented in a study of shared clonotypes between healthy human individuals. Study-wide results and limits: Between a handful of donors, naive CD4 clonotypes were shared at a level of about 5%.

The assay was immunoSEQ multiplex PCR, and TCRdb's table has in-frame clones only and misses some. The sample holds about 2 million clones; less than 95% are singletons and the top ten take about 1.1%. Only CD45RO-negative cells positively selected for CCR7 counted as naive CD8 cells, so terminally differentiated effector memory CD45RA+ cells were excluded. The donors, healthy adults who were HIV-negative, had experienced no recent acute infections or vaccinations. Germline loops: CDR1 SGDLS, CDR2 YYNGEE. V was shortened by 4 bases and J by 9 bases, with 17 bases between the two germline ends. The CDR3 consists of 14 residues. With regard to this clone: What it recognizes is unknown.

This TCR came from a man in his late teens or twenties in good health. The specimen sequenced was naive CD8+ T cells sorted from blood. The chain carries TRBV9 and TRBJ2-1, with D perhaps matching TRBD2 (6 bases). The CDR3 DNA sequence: TGTGCCAGCAGCCCCGGAACTAGCACGGGTGAGCAGTTCTTC. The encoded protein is CASSPGTSTGEQFF.